These T cell receptor beta chains were read from a single sample in a study of regulatory T cells in long-lasting Graves disease. TCRdb reanalysed the multiplex PCR reads using MiXCR and keeps one entry per CDR3 protein. Seen here are a few hundred thousand distinct CDR3 sequences, around 20% observed once, and the top ten hold over 25%. The sample here was peripheral blood mononuclear cells (PBMCs), taken when the disease was refractory, from a patient treated with antithyroid drugs. The source of these receptors is a female donor with Graves disease. The CDR3 runs from the conserved cysteine through the conserved F or W. Size is omitted from some rows. Given values are once, few, many or a class for expanded clones.

V gene: TRBV6-1
clone size: many
CDR3 protein: CASSLGLRGDEKLFF

V gene: TRBV2
clone size: many
CDR3 protein: CASSGDRDRPYEQYF

V gene: TRBV2
clone size: many
CDR3 protein: CASSEILTGGYEQYF

V gene: TRBV15
clone size: many
CDR3 protein: CATSRNAGTGGNRAEAFF

V gene: TRBV6-2/TRBV6-3
clone size: once
CDR3 protein: CASSYLGGEVDGYTF

V gene: TRBV5-1
clone size: -
CDR3 protein: CASSLGLTSGSGYEQYF

V gene: TRBV19
clone size: once
CDR3 protein: CASSLFRGVNTEAFF

V gene: TRBV29-1
clone size: few
CDR3 protein: CSVKFNSYEQYF

V gene: TRBV2
clone size: few
CDR3 protein: CASSTGQYLPVQYF

V gene: TRBV12-3/TRBV12-4
clone size: -
CDR3 protein: CASSLRGGGPGNIQYF

V gene: TRBV30
clone size: many
CDR3 protein: CAWSGQGHGYTF

V gene: TRBV20-1
clone size: many
CDR3 protein: CSVPLAASETQYF

V gene: TRBV20-1
clone size: -
CDR3 protein: CSARTSGANVLTF

V gene: TRBV7-9
clone size: -
CDR3 protein: CASSYQQGGSNTGELFF

V gene: TRBV7-6
clone size: few
CDR3 protein: CASSSGTSVNTGELFF

V gene: TRBV5-1
clone size: many
CDR3 protein: CASSSAQGARAFF

V gene: TRBV12-3/TRBV12-4
clone size: many
CDR3 protein: CASSLMKTQYF

V gene: TRBV5-1
clone size: many
CDR3 protein: CASSQGDRESSGANVLTF

V gene: TRBV7-2
clone size: -
CDR3 protein: CASSSQGIEQFF

V gene: TRBV7-2
clone size: -
CDR3 protein: CASSLGLQTYSGNTIYF

V gene: TRBV19
clone size: -
CDR3 protein: CASSIMGQSHEQYF

V gene: TRBV20-1
clone size: few
CDR3 protein: CSARDQQRGGDEQYF

V gene: TRBV20-1
clone size: -
CDR3 protein: CSARDGQGAGETQYF

V gene: TRBV20-1
clone size: -
CDR3 protein: CSAAPPVAKNIQYF

V gene: TRBV12-3/TRBV12-4
clone size: -
CDR3 protein: CASSLQGRTHEQYF

V gene: TRBV2
clone size: -
CDR3 protein: CASRIAGGPNNEQFF

V gene: TRBV3-2
clone size: few
CDR3 protein: CASSPRLEGAPSSYEQYF

V gene: TRBV29-1
clone size: few
CDR3 protein: CSVGNYGVYEQYF

V gene: TRBV20-1
clone size: -
CDR3 protein: CSAFRPGLANRYNEQFF

V gene: TRBV2
clone size: many
CDR3 protein: CASSDGAGMETQYF